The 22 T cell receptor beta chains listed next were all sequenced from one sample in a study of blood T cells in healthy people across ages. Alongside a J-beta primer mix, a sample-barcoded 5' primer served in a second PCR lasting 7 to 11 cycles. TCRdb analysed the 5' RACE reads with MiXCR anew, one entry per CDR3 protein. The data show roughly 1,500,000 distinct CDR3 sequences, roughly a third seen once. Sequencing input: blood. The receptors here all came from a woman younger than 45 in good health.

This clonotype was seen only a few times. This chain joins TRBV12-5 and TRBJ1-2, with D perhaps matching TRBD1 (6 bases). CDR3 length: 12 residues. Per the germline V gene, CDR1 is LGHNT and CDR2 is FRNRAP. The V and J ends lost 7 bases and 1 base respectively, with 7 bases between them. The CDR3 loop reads CASADSNYGYTF. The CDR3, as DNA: TGTGCTAGTGCGGACAGTAACTATGGCTACACCTTC. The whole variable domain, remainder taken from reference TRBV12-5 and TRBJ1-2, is DARVTQTPRHKVTEMGQEVTMRCQPILGHNTVFWYRQTMMQGLELLAYFRNRAPLDDSGMPKDRFSAEMPDATLATLKIQPSEPRDSAVYFCASADSNYGYTFGSGTRLTVV.

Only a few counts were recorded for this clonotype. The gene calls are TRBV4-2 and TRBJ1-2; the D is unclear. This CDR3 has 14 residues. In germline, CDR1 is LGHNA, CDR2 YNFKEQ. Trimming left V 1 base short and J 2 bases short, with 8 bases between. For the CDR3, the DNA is TGTGCCAGCAGCCAAGTGTTAGAGAACTATGGCTACACCTTC. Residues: CASSQVLENYGYTF.

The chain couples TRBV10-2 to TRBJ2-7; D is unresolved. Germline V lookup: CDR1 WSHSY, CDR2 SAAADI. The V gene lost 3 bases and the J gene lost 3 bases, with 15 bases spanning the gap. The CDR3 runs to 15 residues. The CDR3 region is CASSEPGSTHYEQYF. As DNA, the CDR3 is TGCGCCAGCAGTGAACCGGGCTCGACCCACTACGAGCAGTACTTC.

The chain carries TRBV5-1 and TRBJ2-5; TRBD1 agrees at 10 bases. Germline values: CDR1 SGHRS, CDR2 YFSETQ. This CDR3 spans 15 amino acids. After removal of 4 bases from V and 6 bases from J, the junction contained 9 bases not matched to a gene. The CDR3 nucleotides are TGCGCCAGCAGCCTGACGGGACAGGGGAGGAAGACCCAGTACTTC. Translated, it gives CASSLTGQGRKTQYF.

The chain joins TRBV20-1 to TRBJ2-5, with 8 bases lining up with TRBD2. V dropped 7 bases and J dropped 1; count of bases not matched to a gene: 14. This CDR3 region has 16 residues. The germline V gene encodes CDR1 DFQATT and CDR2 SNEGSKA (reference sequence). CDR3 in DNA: TGCAGTGTGCAGCACCCAATTAGCGGGATCCAAGAGACCCAGTACTTC. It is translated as CSVQHPISGIQETQYF.

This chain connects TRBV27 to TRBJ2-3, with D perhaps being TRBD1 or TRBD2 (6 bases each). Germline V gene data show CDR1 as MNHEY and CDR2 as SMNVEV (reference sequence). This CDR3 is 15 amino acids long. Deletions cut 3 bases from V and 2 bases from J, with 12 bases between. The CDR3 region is CASSFVGGTTDTQYF. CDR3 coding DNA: TGTGCCAGCAGTTTTGTAGGGGGGACCACAGATACGCAGTATTTT.

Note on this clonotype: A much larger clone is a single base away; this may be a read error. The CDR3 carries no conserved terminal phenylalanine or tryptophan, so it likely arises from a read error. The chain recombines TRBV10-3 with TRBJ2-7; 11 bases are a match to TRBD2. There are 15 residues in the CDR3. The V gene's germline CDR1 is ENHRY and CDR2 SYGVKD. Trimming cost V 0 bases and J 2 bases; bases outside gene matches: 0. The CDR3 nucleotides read TGTGCCATCAGTGAGTCTAGCGGGGGGGCCTACGAGCAGTACTCC. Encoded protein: CAISESSGGAYEQYS.

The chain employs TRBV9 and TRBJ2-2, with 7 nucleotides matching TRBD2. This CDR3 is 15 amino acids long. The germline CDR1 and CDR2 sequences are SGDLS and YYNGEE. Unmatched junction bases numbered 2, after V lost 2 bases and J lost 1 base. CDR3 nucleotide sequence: TGTGCCAGCAGCGTCCCTAGCGGGAACACCGGGGAGCTGTTTTTT. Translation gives CASSVPSGNTGELFF.

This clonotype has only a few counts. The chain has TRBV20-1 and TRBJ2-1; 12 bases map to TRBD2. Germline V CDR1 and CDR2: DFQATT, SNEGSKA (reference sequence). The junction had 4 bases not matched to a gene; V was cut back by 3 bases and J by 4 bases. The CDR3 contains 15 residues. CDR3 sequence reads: CSARDGTSGYNEQFF. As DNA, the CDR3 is TGCAGTGCTAGGGACGGGACTAGCGGGTACAATGAGCAGTTCTTC.

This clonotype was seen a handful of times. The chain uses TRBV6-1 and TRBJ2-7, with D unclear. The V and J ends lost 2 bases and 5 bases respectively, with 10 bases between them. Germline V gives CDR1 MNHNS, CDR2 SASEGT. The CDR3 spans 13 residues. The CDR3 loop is CASSERGFHEQYF. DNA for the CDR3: TGTGCCAGCAGTGAACGAGGATTCCACGAGCAGTACTTC.

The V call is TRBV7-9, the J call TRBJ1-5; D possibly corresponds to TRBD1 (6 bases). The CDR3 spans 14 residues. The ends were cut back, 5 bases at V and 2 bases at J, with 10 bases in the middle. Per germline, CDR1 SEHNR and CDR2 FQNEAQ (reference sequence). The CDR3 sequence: CASSHREGNQPQHF. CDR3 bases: TGTGCCAGCAGCCACAGGGAGGGCAATCAGCCCCAGCATTTT.

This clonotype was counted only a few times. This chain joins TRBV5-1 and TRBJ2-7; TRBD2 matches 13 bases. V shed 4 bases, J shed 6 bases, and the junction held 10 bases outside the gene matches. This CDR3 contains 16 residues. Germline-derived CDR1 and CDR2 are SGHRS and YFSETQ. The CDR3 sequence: CASSPFGTSGITEQYF. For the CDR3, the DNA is TGCGCCAGCAGCCCCTTCGGGACTAGCGGGATAACCGAGCAGTACTTC.

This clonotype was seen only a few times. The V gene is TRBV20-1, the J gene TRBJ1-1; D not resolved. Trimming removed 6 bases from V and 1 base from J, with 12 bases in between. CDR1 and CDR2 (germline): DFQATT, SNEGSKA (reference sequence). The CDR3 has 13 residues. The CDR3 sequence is CSAEVGGNTEAFF. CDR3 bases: TGCAGTGCCGAGGTAGGCGGGAACACTGAAGCTTTCTTT.

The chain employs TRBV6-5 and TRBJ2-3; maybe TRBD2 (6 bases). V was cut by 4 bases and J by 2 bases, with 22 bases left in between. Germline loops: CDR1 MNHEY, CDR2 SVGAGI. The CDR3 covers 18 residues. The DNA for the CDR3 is TGTGCCAGCAGTTCCCCCGTGGTAGGGAGGATCGACACAGATACGCAGTATTTT. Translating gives CASSSPVVGRIDTDTQYF.

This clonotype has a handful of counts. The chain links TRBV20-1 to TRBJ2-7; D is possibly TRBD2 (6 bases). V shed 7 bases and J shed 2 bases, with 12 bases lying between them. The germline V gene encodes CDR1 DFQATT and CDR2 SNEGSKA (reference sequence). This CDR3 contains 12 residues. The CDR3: CSVGGSPYEQYF. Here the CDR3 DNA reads TGCAGTGTTGGGGGGTCCCCCTACGAGCAGTACTTC.

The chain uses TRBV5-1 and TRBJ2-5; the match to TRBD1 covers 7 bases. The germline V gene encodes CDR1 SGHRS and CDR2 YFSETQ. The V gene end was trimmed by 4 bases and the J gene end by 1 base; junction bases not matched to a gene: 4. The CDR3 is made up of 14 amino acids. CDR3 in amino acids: CASSEGQVQETQYF. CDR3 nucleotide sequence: TGCGCCAGCAGCGAAGGACAGGTCCAAGAGACCCAGTACTTC.

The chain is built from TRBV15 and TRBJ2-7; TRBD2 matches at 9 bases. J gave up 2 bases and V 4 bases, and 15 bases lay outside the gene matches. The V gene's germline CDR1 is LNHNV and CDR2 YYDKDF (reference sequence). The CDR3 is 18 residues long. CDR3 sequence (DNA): TGTGCCACCAGCAAAGAAAAAACCGGGACTAGCCTAACCTACGAGCAGTACTTC. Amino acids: CATSKEKTGTSLTYEQYF.

The CDR3 loop reads CASSPGWSGANVLTF. The CDR3 DNA is TGTGCCAGCAGCCCCGGTTGGTCTGGGGCCAACGTCCTGACTTTC. This chain connects TRBV5-5 to TRBJ2-6, with D uncertain. CDR1 is SGHKS, CDR2 YYEKEE, per germline (reference sequence). There are 15 residues in the CDR3. V was shortened by 4 bases and J by 1 base, with 9 bases between the two germline ends.

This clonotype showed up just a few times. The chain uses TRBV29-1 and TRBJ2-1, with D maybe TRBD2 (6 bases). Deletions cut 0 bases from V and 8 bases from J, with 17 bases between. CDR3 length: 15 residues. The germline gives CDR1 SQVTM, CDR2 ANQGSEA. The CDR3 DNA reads TGCAGCGTTGAAGATTCGCGCCTGGGGGGAGATGAGCAGTTCTTC. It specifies CSVEDSRLGGDEQFF.

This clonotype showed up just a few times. CDR3 region: CSASFRDRPYEQYF. The CDR3, as DNA: TGCAGTGCTAGTTTCAGGGACAGGCCCTACGAGCAGTACTTC. The chain uses TRBV20-1 and TRBJ2-7, with 8 bases aligning to TRBD1. The CDR3 runs to 14 residues. CDR1 is DFQATT and CDR2 is SNEGSKA in the germline V gene (reference sequence). The trim removed 3 bases at V and 2 bases at J, leaving 6 bases unmatched.

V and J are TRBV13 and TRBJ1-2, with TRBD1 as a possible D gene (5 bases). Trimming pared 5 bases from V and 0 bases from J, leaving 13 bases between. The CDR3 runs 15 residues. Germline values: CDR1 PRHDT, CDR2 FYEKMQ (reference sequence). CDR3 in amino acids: CASSETVGANYGYTF. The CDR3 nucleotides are TGTGCCAGCAGCGAGACCGTGGGGGCTAACTATGGCTACACCTTC.

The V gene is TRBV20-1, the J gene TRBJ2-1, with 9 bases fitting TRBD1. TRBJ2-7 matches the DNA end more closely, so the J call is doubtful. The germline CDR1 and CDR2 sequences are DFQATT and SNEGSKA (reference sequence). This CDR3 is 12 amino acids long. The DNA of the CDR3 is TGCAGTGCTAGAGGGACAGGGGTTGAGCAGTACTTC. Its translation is CSARGTGVEQYF.